These 21 T cell receptor beta chains were all obtained from the same sample, sequenced in a study of blood T cell repertoires in COVID-19. Profiling relied on immunoSEQ multiplex PCR, and the TCRdb table lists in-frame clones only, not all of them. Counted here are 150,000 to 200,000 clones, 80% occurring once; the ten biggest clones make up 13% to 15%. The sample taken for sequencing was PBMCs or T cells enriched from blood (not recorded which). All receptors derive from a man in his 60s who had been exposed to COVID-19.

This clone has only one observation. V and J are TRBV19 and TRBJ1-2; 7 bases map to TRBD1. With V trimmed by 5 bases and J by 7 bases, 7 bases remained unmatched. The CDR3 covers 13 residues. Germline V gives CDR1 LNHDA, CDR2 SQIVND (reference sequence). CDR3 loop: CASSLTSGGGYTF. The DNA for the CDR3 is TGTGCCAGTAGTTTAACATCAGGGGGTGGCTACACCTTC. Full variable domain (missing parts from reference TRBV19 and TRBJ1-2): DGGITQSPKYLFRKEGQNVTLSCEQNLNHDAMYWYRQDPGQGLRLIYYSQIVNDFQKGDIAEGYSVSREKKESFPLTVTSAQKNPTAFYLCASSLTSGGGYTFGSGTRLTVV.

The chain carries TRBV5-8 and TRBJ1-2, with 12 positions matching TRBD1. There are 16 residues in the CDR3. V shed 4 bases, J shed 8 bases, and the junction held 12 bases outside the gene matches. Germline CDR1 SGHTS, CDR2 YDEGEE. CDR3: CASSLLMGQGAEGYTF. The CDR3 DNA sequence: TGTGCCAGCAGCCTACTAATGGGACAGGGGGCAGAGGGCTACACCTTC.

This clone occurred a few times. This sequence joins TRBV7-2 and TRBJ1-4; D is possibly TRBD1 (5 bases). CDR1 and CDR2 (germline): SGHTA, FQGNSA. Between the trimmed V and J ends, which lost 2 bases and 3 bases, there was a span of 10 bases. The CDR3 has 15 residues. CDR3 sequence: CASSLSRGPNEKLFF. As DNA, the CDR3 is TGTGCCAGCAGCTTATCTAGGGGCCCTAATGAAAAACTGTTTTTT. Filled out from reference TRBV7-2 and TRBJ1-4, the complete variable domain reads GAGVSQSPSNKVTEKGKDVELRCDPISGHTALYWYRQSLGQGLEFLIYFQGNSAPDKSGLPSDRFSAERTGGSVSTLTIQRTQQEDSAVYLCASSLSRGPNEKLFFGSGTQLSVL.

CDR3 DNA: TGTGCCAGCACCTTTCTCCCGAGAGGGTTATATGGCTACACCTTC. Its protein is CASTFLPRGLYGYTF. The chain has TRBV27 and TRBJ1-2, with D unclear. The ends were cut back, 7 bases at V and 5 bases at J, with 20 bases in the middle. This CDR3 is 15 amino acids long. Germline V gives CDR1 MNHEY, CDR2 SMNVEV (reference sequence).

The J gene is TRBJ2-1, the V gene TRBV5-4; TRBD1 agrees at 8 bases. Germline loops: CDR1 SGHNT, CDR2 YYREEE (reference sequence). The CDR3 sequence is 16 residues long. Germline trimming cut 5 bases from V and 0 bases from J; bases unmatched to any gene: 7. The chain's CDR3 is CASRKTGESSYNEQFF. The CDR3 DNA is TGTGCCAGCAGGAAGACAGGGGAGAGCTCCTACAATGAGCAGTTCTTC.

V gene TRBV6-5 combines with J gene TRBJ1-5; D not certain. The V and J ends lost 10 bases and 2 bases respectively, with 18 bases between them. CDR3 length: 15 amino acids. CDR1 and CDR2 (germline): MNHEY, SVGAGI. Here the CDR3 reads CATLNGQRGNQPQHF. In nucleotides, the CDR3 is TGTGCCACCCTGAATGGGCAGAGAGGCAATCAGCCCCAGCATTTT.

The chain employs TRBV11-2 and TRBJ2-7; no clear D. CDR3 size: 14 residues. V was trimmed by 3 bases and J by 0 bases, leaving 9 bases between them. The germline V gene has CDR1 SGHAT and CDR2 FQNNGV. CDR3 in DNA: TGTGCCAGCAGCTTCCTAGAGTTCTCCTACGAGCAGTACTTC. Its translation is CASSFLEFSYEQYF.

V and J are TRBV28 and TRBJ2-7; TRBD2 matches 11 bases. CDR1 MDHEN and CDR2 SYDVKM come from the germline V gene. The CDR3 loop spans 16 amino acids. J was trimmed by 5 bases and V by 6 bases; bases with no gene match: 12. CDR3 in DNA: TGTGCCAGCAGCACCTCCGCGACTAGCGGGAACGACGAGCAGTACTTC. Translated: CASSTSATSGNDEQYF.

This chain connects TRBV6-5 to TRBJ2-2; D perhaps matches TRBD2 (6 bases). This CDR3 contains 12 residues. V was cut by 7 bases and J by 7 bases, with 10 bases left in between. Looked up from germline, CDR1 is MNHEY and CDR2 is SVGAGI. The CDR3 loop is CASNGGVGELFF. The CDR3 DNA sequence: TGTGCCAGCAACGGAGGGGTCGGGGAGCTGTTTTTT.

The chain links TRBV30 to TRBJ2-7; no firm D call. CDR3 length: 11 amino acids. CDR1 is GTSNPN, CDR2 SVGIG, per germline (reference sequence). Trimming shortened V by 2 bases and J by 6 bases, and 8 bases separated the two germline ends. Here the CDR3 DNA reads TGTGCCTGGAGTCCCCTTGTCGAGCAGTACTTC. It codes for CAWSPLVEQYF. Variable domain in full (rest from reference TRBV30 and TRBJ2-7): SQTIHQWPATLVQPVGSPLSLECTVEGTSNPNLYWYRQAAGRGLQLLFYSVGIGQISSEVPQNLSASRPQDRQFILSSKKLLLSDSGFYLCAWSPLVEQYFGPGTRLTVT.

The rearrangement uses TRBV7-9 and TRBJ1-1, with unresolved D. Germline values: CDR1 SEHNR, CDR2 FQNEAQ (reference sequence). Trimming pared 5 bases from V and 4 bases from J, leaving 11 bases between. This CDR3 is built from 13 residues. The CDR3 nucleotides read TGTGCCAGCAGCGCGAGACTTGGCACTGAAGCTTTCTTT. The encoded protein is CASSARLGTEAFF.

The genes are TRBV5-6 and TRBJ2-1, with 11 nucleotides matching TRBD1. In germline, CDR1 is SGHDT, CDR2 YYEEEE. Trimming cost V 4 bases and J 6 bases; bases outside gene matches: 6. This CDR3 region has 15 residues. CDR3: CASSPTGQGGNEQFF. The CDR3 DNA is TGTGCCAGCAGCCCGACGGGACAGGGGGGCAATGAGCAGTTCTTC.

The chain is built from TRBV6-5 and TRBJ1-5, with D hard to call. Germline CDR1 and CDR2: MNHEY and SVGAGI. V gave up 6 bases and J gave up 6 bases, with 18 bases separating them. This CDR3 is built from 15 residues. This CDR3 reads CASSHPAGYGQPQHF. CDR3 nucleotides: TGTGCCAGCAGCCACCCCGCGGGATACGGTCAGCCCCAGCATTTT.

This sequence joins TRBV6-5 and TRBJ1-5, with D perhaps matching TRBD1 (5 bases). V was trimmed by 2 bases and J by 7 bases, leaving 15 bases between them. This CDR3 is 15 amino acids long. Germline V gives CDR1 MNHEY, CDR2 SVGAGI. CDR3 protein: CASSYAGVQGQPQHF. Here the CDR3 DNA reads TGTGCCAGCAGTTACGCGGGGGTGCAAGGGCAGCCCCAGCATTTT.

The J gene is TRBJ1-2, the V gene TRBV30; 8 bases are a match to TRBD1. The junction had 13 bases not matched to a gene; V was cut back by 3 bases and J by 4 bases. The germline V gene encodes CDR1 GTSNPN and CDR2 SVGIG (reference sequence). The CDR3 runs 16 residues. The CDR3 loop reads CAWRGTGTGGAYGYTF. The DNA of the CDR3 is TGTGCCTGGAGAGGCACCGGGACAGGCGGGGCCTATGGCTACACCTTC.

This rearrangement joins TRBV10-3 to TRBJ2-5; D possibly corresponds to TRBD1 (6 bases). The CDR3 contains 13 residues. Germline loops: CDR1 ENHRY, CDR2 SYGVKD. Deletions cut 8 bases from V and 5 bases from J, with 15 bases between. The CDR3 here is CAIQSTGRETQYF. CDR3 DNA: TGTGCCATCCAGTCGACAGGAAGGGAGACCCAGTACTTC.

The V gene is TRBV18, the J gene TRBJ2-3; 9 nucleotides match TRBD2. Germline V gene lookup returns CDR1 KGHSH and CDR2 LQKENI. The length of the CDR3 is 18 residues. The ends lost 1 base at V and 3 bases at J; junction bases unmatched: 11. Here the CDR3 reads CASSPLAGVGVGTDTQYF. CDR3 nucleotide sequence: TGTGCCAGCTCACCACTAGCGGGAGTGGGAGTGGGAACAGATACGCAGTATTTT.

This clone was observed a single time. The chain links TRBV6-2 or TRBV6-3 to TRBJ2-1; no clear D gene. This CDR3 has 13 amino acids. Germline V CDR1 and CDR2: MNHEY, SVGEGT. V lost 2 bases and J 7 bases, leaving 9 bases between the germline ends. CDR3 sequence reads: CASSYPGWNEQFF. The CDR3 DNA sequence: TGTGCCAGCAGTTACCCTGGCTGGAATGAGCAGTTCTTC.

This chain links TRBV7-9 with TRBJ1-2, with D tentatively TRBD1 (5 bases). Between the trimmed V and J ends, which lost 1 base and 4 bases, there was a span of 16 bases. This CDR3 contains 16 residues. CDR1 and CDR2 (germline): SEHNR, FQNEAQ (reference sequence). The DNA of the CDR3 is TGTGCCAGCAGCTTAGTTTGGGGCAGGGTGGGCTATGGCTACACCTTC. Translation: CASSLVWGRVGYGYTF.

The V call is TRBV29-1, the J call TRBJ2-5; D is possibly TRBD2 (5 bases). The CDR3 totals 11 residues. Per the germline V gene, CDR1 is SQVTM and CDR2 is ANQGSEA. With 4 bases removed from V and 11 bases from J, the gap between germline ends came to 14 bases. The CDR3 nucleotides are TGCAGCGTTGCGGAGGTTGATTCTCAGTACTTC. It codes for CSVAEVDSQYF.

The rearrangement uses TRBV10-1 and TRBJ1-5; 7 positions match TRBD1. With 2 bases clipped from V and 0 bases from J, the junction kept 16 bases outside the gene matches. The CDR3 sequence is 20 residues long. CDR1 is WNHNN, CDR2 SYGVQD, per germline (reference sequence). The CDR3, as DNA: TGCGCCAGCAGTGAGCCGGGACAGTCTCATTCCTCCTATAGCAATCAGCCCCAGCATTTT. Its protein product is CASSEPGQSHSSYSNQPQHF.